Sequencing of this T cell receptor (beta chain) was carried out in a study of blood T cell repertoires in COVID-19. Study background: The study drew acute and convalescent COVID-19 samples from the United States, Italy and Spain.

Under the authors' procedure: The authors estimated nucleated cell counts from reference gene primer amplification. Measured with immunoSEQ multiplex PCR; TCRdb has only the in-frame clones, and not every one. V, J and clone size reflect that table, while D and trimming were determined from the DNA. This sample yields 200,000 to 300,000 clones, of which less than 90% are seen a single time; around 4% belongs to the top ten. Germline V gene sequence: CDR1 MDHEN, CDR2 SYDVKM. This CDR3 contains 14 residues. V lost 4 bases to trimming and J lost 3 bases; unmatched junction nucleotides: 4. The sequencing input was peripheral blood. The V and J genes are TRBV28 and TRBJ1-2; 8 nucleotides match TRBD1. The sequence derives from a man aged 60-69 years with acute or convalescent COVID-19. CDR3 loop: CASSWQGADYGYTF. DNA of the CDR3: TGTGCCAGCAGTTGGCAGGGGGCGGACTATGGCTACACCTTC.